Listed here are 11 T cell receptor beta chains from one sample, sequenced in a study of molecular identifiers for immune sequencing clone quantification. TCRdb analysed the PCR reads with MiXCR anew, one entry per CDR3 protein. The sample shows roughly 630,000 distinct CDR3 sequences, approximately 24% of them seen only once. The sequencing input was naive CD8+ T cells from blood, with Jurkat cell RNA spiked in. Subset given: FACS-sorted CD8+CD4-CCR7+CD45RA+ naive T cells. These receptor sequences come from a human donor in good health. Some libraries in this study had Jurkat cell RNA spiked in.

A word on this clonotype: One end of the junction varies from germline; a read error may be responsible. The chain links TRBV7-9 to TRBJ2-2, with D possibly matching TRBD2 (5 bases). CDR1 and CDR2 from the germline V gene are SEHNR and FQNEAQ (reference sequence). The CDR3 extends over 13 amino acids. Written as DNA, the CDR3 is TGTGCCAGCAGCCCTGATAACACCGGGGTGCTGTTTTTT. It encodes CASSPDNTGVLFF.

About this clonotype itself: A read error may be the cause here, since a much bigger clone is one base away. The chain has TRBV4-3 and TRBJ1-2; D not certain. The CDR3 contains 15 residues. The germline V gene encodes CDR1 LGHNA and CDR2 YSLEER. The CDR3 here is CASSQDPTDNYGYIF. The CDR3 nucleotides are TGCGCCAGCAGCCAAGACCCCACAGATAACTATGGCTACATCTTC.

The chain has TRBV27 and TRBJ2-5, with TRBD1 identical over 7 bases. The J segment lost 7 bases and the V segment lost 5 bases, leaving 10 bases of the junction unmatched. The CDR3 totals 14 residues. Looked up from germline, CDR1 is MNHEY and CDR2 is SMNVEV (reference sequence). CDR3 in amino acids: CASSTVTGFGTQYF. CDR3 in DNA: TGTGCCAGCAGTACCGTGACAGGGTTTGGGACCCAGTACTTC.

This clonotype has at least ten counts. This rearrangement joins TRBV4-1 to TRBJ1-3, with a possible D match to TRBD1 (6 bases). V was pared by 1 base and J by 0 bases, with 13 bases between. Germline CDR1 is MGHRA and CDR2 is YSYEKL. The CDR3 has 17 residues. The CDR3 loop reads CASSQVSGEISGNTIYF. The CDR3 DNA is TGCGCCAGCAGCCAAGTATCAGGGGAGATCTCTGGAAACACCATATATTTT.

This clonotype has ten or more counts. The rearrangement uses TRBV7-2 and TRBJ2-5; TRBD1 agrees at 10 bases. The J segment lost 7 bases and the V segment lost 1 base, leaving 15 bases of the junction unmatched. The CDR3 runs 18 residues. Germline CDR1 and CDR2: SGHTA and FQGNSA. The CDR3, as DNA: TGTGCCAGCAGCTTAGAGGTCCCGGGACAGGGGTACTTGTGGACCCAGTACTTC. Its translation: CASSLEVPGQGYLWTQYF.

This clonotype has ten or more counts. J is TRBJ1-1 and V is TRBV29-1; D not certain. Germline V gene data show CDR1 as SQVTM and CDR2 as ANQGSEA. V lost 2 bases, J lost 0 bases, and 7 bases lay in between. The CDR3 extends over 13 amino acids. The DNA of the CDR3 is TGCAGCGTTGAAACGGTAGTGAACACTGAAGCTTTCTTT. This sequence encodes CSVETVVNTEAFF.

This clonotype was picked up a small number of times. The chain couples TRBV27 to TRBJ2-3; 7 nucleotides line up with TRBD1. The V segment lost 4 bases and the J segment 2 bases; nucleotides outside the gene matches: 9. CDR3 length: 16 residues. Germline lookup yields CDR1 MNHEY and CDR2 SMNVEV (reference sequence). Written as DNA, the CDR3 is TGTGCCAGCAGTTCATCCTACAGGGGATCCACAGATACGCAGTATTTT. This gives the protein CASSSSYRGSTDTQYF.

This clonotype was found many times. The chain is built from TRBV4-1 and TRBJ1-1; tentative D call: TRBD1 (5 bases). The CDR3 loop spans 15 amino acids. In germline, CDR1 is MGHRA, CDR2 YSYEKL. The V end was cut by 0 bases, the J end by 2 bases, with 10 bases between. The CDR3 DNA is TGCGCCAGCAGCCAAGATGAGGGGATTAACACTGAAGCTTTCTTT. Protein sequence: CASSQDEGINTEAFF.

A note on this clonotype: This may be a read error: a much more frequent sequence differs by one nucleotide. No conserved phenylalanine or tryptophan ends this CDR3, so it is likely a read error. The chain has TRBV28 and TRBJ1-4; no definite D call. This CDR3 comprises 14 residues. Per germline, CDR1 MDHEN and CDR2 SYDVKM. V lost 6 bases, J lost 0 bases, and 8 bases lay in between. The CDR3 coding sequence is TGTGCCAGCAGCTGGTCGCCAACTAATGAAAAACTGTTTGTT. This translates into CASSWSPTNEKLFV.

As concerns this clonotype: With a much larger clone just one base away, this may be a read error. This chain joins TRBV7-9 and TRBJ1-1; tentatively, D is TRBD1 (6 bases). Germline loops: CDR1 SEHNR, CDR2 FQNEAQ (reference sequence). This CDR3 is built from 15 residues. The V end was cut by 5 bases, the J end by 3 bases, with 16 bases between. The CDR3 DNA reads as TGTGCCAGCAGCCTCCCGACAGGTCCGTACACTGAAGCTTTCTTT. Translation: CASSLPTGPYTEAFF. Complete variable domain (other parts from reference TRBV7-9 and TRBJ1-1): DTGVSQNPRHKITKRGQNVTFRCDPISEHNRLYWYRQTLGQGPEFLTYFQNEAQLEKSRLLSDRFSAERPKGSFSTLEIQRTEQGDSAMYLCASSLPTGPYTEAFFGQGTRLTVV.

This clonotype was seen a few times. The J gene is TRBJ2-5, the V gene TRBV7-9; perhaps TRBD1 as D (5 bases). V dropped 4 bases and J dropped 5 bases, with 14 bases sitting between them. CDR3 size: 14 residues. Germline V gene data show CDR1 as SEHNR and CDR2 as FQNEAQ (reference sequence). CDR3 amino acids: CASSSPQGWETQYF. For the CDR3, the DNA is TGTGCCAGCAGCTCCCCCCAGGGTTGGGAGACCCAGTACTTC. Complete variable domain (other parts from reference TRBV7-9 and TRBJ2-5): DTGVSQNPRHKITKRGQNVTFRCDPISEHNRLYWYRQTLGQGPEFLTYFQNEAQLEKSRLLSDRFSAERPKGSFSTLEIQRTEQGDSAMYLCASSSPQGWETQYFGPGTRLLVL.